The 21 T cell receptor beta chains listed next were all sequenced from one sample in a study of blood T cell repertoires in COVID-19. Profiled with immunoSEQ multiplex PCR; TCRdb holds only in-frame clones, not every one. In the table there are about 380,000 clones, about 85% of which are singletons. Source material: peripheral blood. These receptors came from a woman under 30 with acute or convalescent COVID-19.

The V call is TRBV19, the J call TRBJ2-5, with 9 bases that match TRBD2. Germline lookup yields CDR1 LNHDA and CDR2 SQIVND (reference sequence). V lost 6 bases and J lost 5; bases outside the gene matches: 10. CDR3 length equals 15 residues. The CDR3 spells CASRLSGGPSETQYF. As DNA, the CDR3 is TGTGCCAGTAGACTTAGCGGGGGCCCCTCCGAGACCCAGTACTTC.

In nucleotides, the CDR3 is TGTGCCAGCAGCGTAGGACAGAATGAGCAGTTCTTC. It specifies CASSVGQNEQFF. The rearrangement links TRBV9 to TRBJ2-1, with a tentative D call TRBD1 (5 bases). This CDR3 contains 12 residues. Germline loops: CDR1 SGDLS, CDR2 YYNGEE. The V end was cut by 0 bases, the J end by 7 bases, with 5 bases between. The full variable domain, completed using reference TRBV9 and TRBJ2-1, is DSGVTQTPKHLITATGQRVTLRCSPRSGDLSVYWYQQSLDQGLQFLIQYYNGEERAKGNILERFSAQQFPDLHSELNLSSLELGDSALYFCASSVGQNEQFFGPGTRLTVL.

CDR3 bases: TGCGCCAGCAGCTTGGCCGAGGGGGACCCCTCCTACGAGCAGTACTTC. It is translated as CASSLAEGDPSYEQYF. This chain connects TRBV5-1 to TRBJ2-7; maybe TRBD1 (6 bases). Trimming removed 0 bases at V and 0 bases at J, with 13 bases between. CDR1 and CDR2 (germline): SGHRS, YFSETQ. The CDR3 length is 16 residues.

The table lists this clone with a count of one. The V gene is TRBV2, the J gene TRBJ2-7; D might be TRBD1 (6 bases). The CDR3 loop spans 14 amino acids. V shed 4 bases and J shed 3 bases, with 13 bases lying between them. The germline gives CDR1 SNHLY, CDR2 FYNNEI. The CDR3 is CASSVSRGNYEQYF. The CDR3 DNA follows: TGTGCCAGCAGTGTTTCCAGGGGAAACTACGAGCAGTACTTC.

As DNA, the CDR3 is TGTGCCAGTATCTCGACAGGGACGGATGGCTACACCTTC. This translates into CASISTGTDGYTF. This rearrangement joins TRBV19 to TRBJ1-2; 7 nucleotides line up with TRBD1. V shed 7 bases and J 6 bases; nucleotides not matched to a gene: 8. There are 13 residues in the CDR3. Germline loops: CDR1 LNHDA, CDR2 SQIVND (reference sequence). Filled out from reference TRBV19 and TRBJ1-2, the complete variable domain reads DGGITQSPKYLFRKEGQNVTLSCEQNLNHDAMYWYRQDPGQGLRLIYYSQIVNDFQKGDIAEGYSVSREKKESFPLTVTSAQKNPTAFYLCASISTGTDGYTFGSGTRLTVV.

This clone has only one observation. The chain couples TRBV24-1 to TRBJ2-1, with TRBD2 as a possible D gene (5 bases). V lost 4 bases and J 8 bases, leaving 11 bases between the germline ends. Germline loops: CDR1 KGHDR, CDR2 SFDVKD. The CDR3 loop spans 13 amino acids. The CDR3 nucleotides read TGTGCCACCAGTGACCCTAGGACTGATGAGCAGTTCTTC. Protein product: CATSDPRTDEQFF.

This chain links TRBV3-1 (or the pseudogene TRBV3-2) with TRBJ2-1; 8 positions match TRBD2. Germline trimming cut 1 base from V and 5 bases from J; bases unmatched to any gene: 16. The length of the CDR3 is 19 residues. The germline V gene has CDR1 LGHDT and CDR2 YNNKEL (reference sequence). The CDR3 protein is CASSQGQVVIAGLNNEQFF. DNA of the CDR3: TGTGCCAGCAGCCAAGGACAGGTGGTAATAGCGGGATTAAACAATGAGCAGTTCTTC.

The CDR3, as DNA: TGTGCCAGTCGAGAGGGTCCTCGTAGCACTGAAGCTTTCTTT. Translating it yields CASREGPRSTEAFF. The chain employs TRBV11-2 and TRBJ1-1; D unresolved. Deletions cut 9 bases from V and 4 bases from J, with 18 bases between. The CDR3 has 14 residues. From germline, CDR1 is SGHAT and CDR2 FQNNGV.

The chain joins TRBV6-5 to TRBJ1-1; 9 bases agree with TRBD1. Germline CDR1 and CDR2: MNHEY and SVGAGI. The CDR3 consists of 14 residues. Trimming removed 5 bases from V and 3 bases from J; junction bases left unmatched: 4. Here the CDR3 reads CASSRQGGDTEAFF. The DNA for the CDR3 is TGTGCCAGCAGTCGACAGGGGGGAGACACTGAAGCTTTCTTT.

J is TRBJ2-2 and V is TRBV19, with TRBD1 as a possible D gene (5 bases). Germline CDR1 LNHDA, CDR2 SQIVND (reference sequence). The length of the CDR3 is 15 residues. Trimming took off 6 bases at V and 2 bases at J, with 13 bases between the two ends. The CDR3, as DNA: TGTGCCAGTAGGACCAAAGGGGATAACACCGGGGAGCTGTTTTTT. It encodes CASRTKGDNTGELFF.

This chain links TRBV5-6 with TRBJ2-7, with TRBD1 as a possible D gene (6 bases). The germline V and J ends were trimmed by 2 bases and 0 bases, with 9 bases remaining between them. Germline V gene sequence: CDR1 SGHDT, CDR2 YYEEEE. The CDR3 sequence is 14 residues long. The CDR3 loop is CASSFTGSSYEQYF. The CDR3 DNA reads as TGTGCCAGCAGCTTCACAGGGAGCTCCTACGAGCAGTACTTC.

The V and J genes are TRBV5-5 and TRBJ1-2; 9 bases fit TRBD1. V shed 4 bases and J 4 bases; nucleotides not matched to a gene: 17. Germline CDR1 reads SGHKS; CDR2 reads YYEKEE (reference sequence). This CDR3 has 18 amino acids. CDR3 sequence (DNA): TGTGCCAGCAGCCACCTCATCCCAGGACAGGGGCCGGGCTATGGCTACACCTTC. This translates into CASSHLIPGQGPGYGYTF.

V gene TRBV6-1 combines with J gene TRBJ2-2; tentatively, D is TRBD2 (5 bases). Trimming stripped 2 bases from V and 1 base from J, with 11 bases between. CDR3 length: 16 amino acids. CDR1 MNHNS and CDR2 SASEGT come from the germline V gene. The CDR3 nucleotides are TGTGCCAGCAGTGAAAACGTCCGGGGGAACACCGGGGAGCTGTTTTTT. It is translated as CASSENVRGNTGELFF.

This chain uses TRBV30 with TRBJ1-2, with a possible D match to TRBD1 (6 bases). V lost 4 bases, J lost 8 bases, and 14 bases lay in between. Germline lookup yields CDR1 GTSNPN and CDR2 SVGIG (reference sequence). This CDR3 is 12 amino acids long. DNA of the CDR3: TGTGCCTGGAATCAGGGGATTGACGGCTACACCTTC. Amino acids: CAWNQGIDGYTF. The complete variable domain, with remaining parts taken from reference TRBV30 and TRBJ1-2, reads SQTIHQWPATLVQPVGSPLSLECTVEGTSNPNLYWYRQAAGRGLQLLFYSVGIGQISSEVPQNLSASRPQDRQFILSSKKLLLSDSGFYLCAWNQGIDGYTFGSGTRLTVV.

As to this clone: The sample carries other DNA sequences with the same CDR3. The chain links TRBV2 to TRBJ1-1; a weak D match, TRBD1 (6 bases). Germline assignment: CDR1 SNHLY and CDR2 FYNNEI. The ends were cut back, 6 bases at V and 5 bases at J, with 10 bases in the middle. CDR3 length: 12 residues. This CDR3 is CASSVQGTEAFF. For the CDR3, the DNA is TGTGCCAGCAGCGTACAGGGTACTGAAGCTTTCTTT.

This sequence joins TRBV5-1 and TRBJ2-6; D call uncertain. This CDR3 has 15 residues. Germline CDR1 reads SGHRS; CDR2 reads YFSETQ. V lost 4 bases and J 1 base, leaving 9 bases between the germline ends. The CDR3: CASSDIPSGANVLTF. The CDR3 DNA sequence: TGCGCCAGCAGCGACATCCCGTCTGGGGCCAACGTCCTGACTTTC.

The chain employs TRBV11-3 and TRBJ2-5, with 9 bases aligning to TRBD2. The CDR3 runs 15 residues. V lost 5 bases to trimming and J lost 2 bases; unmatched junction nucleotides: 6. Germline V gene lookup returns CDR1 SGHNT and CDR2 YENEEA. The CDR3 bases are TGTGCCAGCAGCGGGGATAGCGGGAGTCAAGAGACCCAGTACTTC. Encoded protein: CASSGDSGSQETQYF.

V and J are TRBV18 and TRBJ2-2; the D gene is possibly TRBD1 (6 bases). Germline V gene lookup returns CDR1 KGHSH and CDR2 LQKENI. The CDR3 extends over 15 amino acids. Trimming left V 11 bases short and J 1 base short, with 17 bases between. CDR3 sequence reads: CASLRTAQNTGELFF. CDR3 nucleotide sequence: TGTGCCTCCCTGAGGACAGCGCAGAACACCGGGGAGCTGTTTTTT.

This sequence joins TRBV7-2 and TRBJ2-7; 9 nucleotides match TRBD2. This CDR3 comprises 16 residues. CDR1 is SGHTA, CDR2 FQGNSA, per germline. Trimming cost V 1 base and J 6 bases; bases outside gene matches: 10. The CDR3 DNA reads as TGTGCCAGCAGCTTAGTGCGTGGCGGGGGGGCGATCGAGCAGTACTTC. Translating it yields CASSLVRGGGAIEQYF.

The chain carries TRBV19 and TRBJ1-6; 10 bases are shared with TRBD1. Trimming cost V 6 bases and J 10 bases; bases outside gene matches: 9. CDR3 length: 15 amino acids. Germline V lookup: CDR1 LNHDA, CDR2 SQIVND (reference sequence). Written as DNA, the CDR3 is TGTGCCAGTAGCCGAGGACAGGGGGTTTGGTCACCCCTCCACTTT. It is translated as CASSRGQGVWSPLHF. Together with reference TRBV19 and TRBJ1-6, the CDR3 gives the full variable domain: DGGITQSPKYLFRKEGQNVTLSCEQNLNHDAMYWYRQDPGQGLRLIYYSQIVNDFQKGDIAEGYSVSREKKESFPLTVTSAQKNPTAFYLCASSRGQGVWSPLHFGNGTRLTVT.

The V call is TRBV12-3 or TRBV12-4, the J call TRBJ2-1; 11 bases match TRBD1. This CDR3 is 13 amino acids long. The V gene end was trimmed by 6 bases and the J gene end by 6 bases; junction bases not matched to a gene: 1. CDR3 region: CASRGTGGNEQFF. CDR3 DNA sequence: TGTGCCAGCAGGGGGACAGGGGGCAATGAGCAGTTCTTC.